These 22 T cell receptor beta chains share one sample of origin, sequenced in a study of long-term antiretroviral therapy in people with HIV. A v3.0 immunoSEQ assay was performed at survey level. TCRdb's table, derived via immunoSEQ multiplex PCR, lists solely in-frame clones and lacks some. Of 15,000 to 20,000 clones listed, around four fifths are singletons. Sequences were derived from unsorted PBMCs, sampled 0.3 years after starting antiretroviral therapy. The source is a woman aged 45 to 65 with HIV.

This rearrangement joins TRBV5-1 to TRBJ2-1; TRBD1 matches at 9 bases. Per the germline V gene, CDR1 is SGHRS and CDR2 is YFSETQ. Trimming cost V 4 bases and J 4 bases; bases outside gene matches: 6. CDR3 length: 15 amino acids. The CDR3 DNA reads TGCGCCAGCAGCGTGGACAGGGGTGGGTACAATGAGCAGTTCTTC. Its translation: CASSVDRGGYNEQFF. Full variable domain (remainder filled in from reference TRBV5-1 and TRBJ2-1): KAGVTQTPRYLIKTRGQQVTLSCSPISGHRSVSWYQQTPGQGLQFLFEYFSETQRNKGNFPGRFSGRQFSNSRSEMNVSTLELGDSALYLCASSVDRGGYNEQFFGPGTRLTVL.

This chain uses TRBV4-1 with TRBJ2-5; D possibly corresponds to TRBD1 (6 bases). Germline CDR1 and CDR2: MGHRA and YSYEKL. Trimming cost V 3 bases and J 4 bases, with 18 bases left between them. The CDR3 length is 16 residues. CDR3 in amino acids: CASSHPDSGEGETQYF. In DNA form, the CDR3 reads TGCGCCAGCAGCCACCCGGACTCAGGGGAAGGAGAGACCCAGTACTTC.

The chain employs TRBV29-1 and TRBJ2-1, with D unclear. Between the trimmed V and J ends, which lost 2 bases and 5 bases, there was a span of 10 bases. CDR3 length: 13 amino acids. In germline, CDR1 is SQVTM, CDR2 ANQGSEA. The CDR3 here is CSVEKRWDNEQFF. The DNA of the CDR3 is TGCAGCGTTGAAAAGCGCTGGGACAATGAGCAGTTCTTC.

The chain joins TRBV29-1 to TRBJ1-2; perhaps TRBD1 as D (6 bases). This CDR3 has 14 residues. Germline V gene lookup returns CDR1 SQVTM and CDR2 ANQGSEA. V was trimmed by 2 bases and J by 8 bases, leaving 18 bases between them. CDR3 protein: CSVESPGQRGGYTF. CDR3 sequence (DNA): TGCAGCGTTGAATCCCCAGGACAGAGAGGGGGCTACACCTTC. Based on the CDR3 plus reference TRBV29-1 and TRBJ1-2, the full variable domain is SAVISQKPSRDICQRGTSLTIQCQVDSQVTMMFWYRQQPGQSLTLIATANQGSEATYESGFVIDKFPISRPNLTFSTLTVSNMSPEDSSIYLCSVESPGQRGGYTFGSGTRLTVV.

V gene TRBV9 combines with J gene TRBJ2-1; 8 nucleotides agree with TRBD2. From germline, CDR1 is SGDLS and CDR2 YYNGEE. This CDR3 contains 16 residues. Germline trimming cut 4 bases from V and 2 bases from J; bases unmatched to any gene: 8. The CDR3 sequence: CASSFQAGATYNEQFF. The CDR3 bases are TGTGCCAGCAGCTTTCAAGCGGGGGCCACCTACAATGAGCAGTTCTTC. The whole variable domain, filled in from reference TRBV9 and TRBJ2-1, reads DSGVTQTPKHLITATGQRVTLRCSPRSGDLSVYWYQQSLDQGLQFLIQYYNGEERAKGNILERFSAQQFPDLHSELNLSSLELGDSALYFCASSFQAGATYNEQFFGPGTRLTVL.

CDR3 coding DNA: TGTGCCAGCAGTCCCCGGGGGGGCCCGGCCAATGAGCAGTTCTTC. This gives the protein CASSPRGGPANEQFF. The J gene is TRBJ2-1, the V gene TRBV6-5, with 8 bases that match TRBD2. This CDR3 region has 15 residues. Germline V gene data show CDR1 as MNHEY and CDR2 as SVGAGI. The V segment lost 5 bases and the J segment 6 bases; nucleotides outside the gene matches: 9.

The chain uses TRBV27 and TRBJ2-1; D is perhaps TRBD1 (5 bases). The CDR3 covers 13 residues. V shed 6 bases and J shed 0 bases, with 6 bases lying between them. Germline CDR1 reads MNHEY; CDR2 reads SMNVEV (reference sequence). Here the CDR3 DNA reads TGTGCCAGCAGGACAGCCTCCTACAATGAGCAGTTCTTC. Encoded protein: CASRTASYNEQFF.

The chain employs TRBV18 and TRBJ1-5; TRBD1 matches at 7 bases. The V gene's germline CDR1 is KGHSH and CDR2 LQKENI. V dropped 3 bases and J dropped 6; count of bases not matched to a gene: 8. The CDR3 extends over 15 amino acids. CDR3 sequence reads: CASSPTQGSIQPQHF. The CDR3 DNA follows: TGTGCCAGCTCACCTACACAGGGGTCTATTCAGCCCCAGCATTTT.

About this clone itself: A junction boundary mismatches the germline segment, possibly from a read error. This chain connects TRBV30 to TRBJ1-2, with D possibly being TRBD1 (5 bases). CDR1 is GTSNPN, CDR2 SVGIG, per germline (reference sequence). This CDR3 spans 12 amino acids. In DNA, the CDR3 is TGTGCCTGGATCATCCCCCCGGGGCCCGGGTACTTC. Its protein is CAWIIPPGPGYF.

The chain links TRBV30 to TRBJ2-1; 9 nucleotides match TRBD1. CDR3 length equals 15 residues. The V gene's germline CDR1 is GTSNPN and CDR2 SVGIG (reference sequence). After removal of 5 bases from V and 7 bases from J, the junction contained 12 bases not matched to a gene. The CDR3 DNA sequence: TGTGCCTGGGACCTCGGGGACAGGGTTAATAATGAGCAGTTCTTC. Protein: CAWDLGDRVNNEQFF.

This clone was recorded once. The rearrangement links TRBV27 to TRBJ2-4; 12 bases align to TRBD1. Germline CDR1 reads MNHEY; CDR2 reads SMNVEV (reference sequence). V lost 6 bases and J lost 5; bases outside the gene matches: 5. There are 15 residues in the CDR3. The CDR3 DNA follows: TGTGCCAGCAGAGCGGGACAGGGGGCTCAAAACATTCAGTACTTC. The encoded protein is CASRAGQGAQNIQYF.

The rearrangement links TRBV5-1 to TRBJ2-3; 7 bases are shared with TRBD2. V dropped 2 bases and J dropped 1; count of bases not matched to a gene: 10. This CDR3 region has 17 residues. Per the germline V gene, CDR1 is SGHRS and CDR2 is YFSETQ. CDR3 sequence (DNA): TGCGCCAGCAGCTTAGCGGGATACGGAGATGGCACAGATACGCAGTATTTT. Amino acid sequence: CASSLAGYGDGTDTQYF.

This sequence joins TRBV5-1 and TRBJ1-2; perhaps TRBD1 as D (5 bases). Trimming stripped 4 bases from V and 8 bases from J, with 12 bases between. The CDR3 is made up of 12 amino acids. Germline CDR1 reads SGHRS; CDR2 reads YFSETQ. CDR3 residues: CASSQNQGGYTF. CDR3 nucleotides: TGCGCCAGCAGCCAGAATCAGGGAGGCTACACCTTC.

The chain joins TRBV6-5 to TRBJ1-2; TRBD1 agrees at 7 bases. With 6 bases clipped from V and 3 bases from J, the junction kept 10 bases outside the gene matches. The CDR3 is made up of 15 amino acids. Germline loops: CDR1 MNHEY, CDR2 SVGAGI. CDR3 region: CASRKGTELDYGYTF. CDR3 in DNA: TGTGCCAGCAGAAAAGGGACAGAATTAGACTATGGCTACACCTTC.

This clone was seen a handful of times. The chain is built from TRBV5-8 and TRBJ1-2; D ambiguous. The germline CDR1 and CDR2 sequences are SGHTS and YDEGEE. V lost 2 bases and J lost 2, with 4 bases in between. This CDR3 spans 12 amino acids. This chain's CDR3 is CASSFPNYGYTF. Here the CDR3 DNA reads TGTGCCAGCAGCTTCCCCAACTATGGCTACACCTTC.

The rearrangement joins TRBV9 to TRBJ2-1; 9 nucleotides align to TRBD1. This CDR3 has 15 amino acids. Looked up from germline, CDR1 is SGDLS and CDR2 is YYNGEE. V was clipped by 0 bases and J by 10 bases; unmatched bases: 8. The CDR3 DNA reads TGTGCCAGCAGCGTAGAAGGGACAGGGTATCAAGAGCAGTTCTTC. It codes for CASSVEGTGYQEQFF.

This rearrangement joins TRBV7-7 to TRBJ2-7; no clear D. Germline V gene data show CDR1 as SSHAT and CDR2 as FNYEAQ (reference sequence). This CDR3 is built from 14 residues. Trimming pared 4 bases from V and 0 bases from J, leaving 10 bases between. CDR3 amino acids: CASSSTVSSYEQYF. In DNA form, the CDR3 reads TGTGCCAGCAGCTCGACGGTGAGCTCCTACGAGCAGTACTTC.

This clone came up a few times. V usage is TRBV6-4 and J usage is TRBJ1-2; 9 bases map to TRBD1. After removal of 3 bases from V and 0 bases from J, the junction contained 2 bases not matched to a gene. Germline assignment: CDR1 MRHNA and CDR2 SNTAGT. This CDR3 has 15 residues. In DNA form, the CDR3 reads TGTGCCAGCAGTGAGGGGACAGGGTCTAACTATGGCTACACCTTC. It translates to CASSEGTGSNYGYTF.

In DNA, the CDR3 is TGTGCCAGTCAACCTCAGGGACACCCGAACACTGAAGCTTTCTTT. Translating it yields CASQPQGHPNTEAFF. The rearrangement links TRBV19 to TRBJ1-1; weak D call: TRBD1 (6 bases). CDR3 size: 15 residues. V lost 8 bases, J lost 1 base, and 17 bases lay in between. Germline CDR1 is LNHDA and CDR2 is SQIVND (reference sequence).

The chain couples TRBV7-6 to TRBJ1-4; maybe TRBD1 (5 bases). Germline CDR1 and CDR2: SGHVS and FNYEAQ. Trimming stripped 5 bases from V and 4 bases from J, with 11 bases between. The CDR3 is made up of 14 amino acids. CDR3 region: CASSHRGVNEKLFF. As DNA, the CDR3 is TGTGCCAGCAGCCATCGGGGGGTTAATGAAAAACTGTTTTTT.

The chain is built from TRBV9 and TRBJ2-1, with D perhaps matching TRBD2 (5 bases). The CDR3 has 14 amino acids. Trimming removed 2 bases from V and 5 bases from J, with 11 bases in between. Per germline, CDR1 SGDLS and CDR2 YYNGEE. The CDR3 region has the DNA TGTGCCAGCAGCGTCAGAAGGGAGAACAATGAGCAGTTCTTC. This sequence encodes CASSVRRENNEQFF.

The chain recombines TRBV29-1 with TRBJ1-2; 10 bases agree with TRBD1. The CDR3 is 14 residues long. Germline V CDR1 and CDR2: SQVTM, ANQGSEA. J gave up 1 base and V 7 bases, and 6 bases lay outside the gene matches. Here the CDR3 reads CSASGQGYNYGYTF. The CDR3 bases are TGCAGCGCATCGGGACAGGGGTATAACTATGGCTACACCTTC.